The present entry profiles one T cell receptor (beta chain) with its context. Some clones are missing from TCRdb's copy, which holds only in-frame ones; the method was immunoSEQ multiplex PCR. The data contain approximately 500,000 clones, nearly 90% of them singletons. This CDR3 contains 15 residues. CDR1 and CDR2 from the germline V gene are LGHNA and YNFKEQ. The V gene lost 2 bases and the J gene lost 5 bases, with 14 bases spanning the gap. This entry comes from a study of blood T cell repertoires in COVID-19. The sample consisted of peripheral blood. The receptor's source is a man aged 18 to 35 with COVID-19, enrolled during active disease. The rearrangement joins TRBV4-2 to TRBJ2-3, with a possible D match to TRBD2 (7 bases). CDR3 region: CASSQMGGPRDTQYF. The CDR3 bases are TGTGCCAGCAGCCAAATGGGGGGGCCGAGAGATACGCAGTATTTT.